This T cell receptor beta chain is from a study of T cells in Graves' hyperthyroidism and ophthalmopathy. Findings of the study overall: A median about 7 months before onset, the model predicted ophthalmopathy. Among thyroid clonotypes expanded above 0.001, most also appeared in blood.

Amplification targeted TCR beta CDR3 regions from RNA transcripts. TCR CDR3 regions were first amplified by RT-PCR with HTBI primers. TCRdb used MiXCR to reprocess the multiplex PCR reads, holding one entry per CDR3 protein. This table has around 350,000 distinct CDR3 sequences, 19% appearing once. The germline V gene encodes CDR1 LGHNA and CDR2 YNFKEQ. The CDR3 covers 14 residues. V was pared by 4 bases and J by 7 bases, with 5 bases of the junction left unmatched. Patients aged 18 to 65 had newly diagnosed hyperthyroidism that had lasted under 2 months. Comment on this clonotype: Its antigen is unidentified.

The chain uses TRBV4-2 and TRBJ2-7; 12 bases map to TRBD2. This sequence originates from a woman aged 18 to 35 with Graves' hyperthyroidism. The sequenced sample consisted of blood. The DNA for the CDR3 is TGTGCCAGCAGCCCTCTAGCGGGGGGGCGGGAGCAGTACTTC. As protein: CASSPLAGGREQYF.